This T cell receptor beta chain was obtained from a study of T cell responses to AZD1222 COVID-19 vaccine. As concerns this clone: Its antigen remains unidentified.

General observations from the study: Nearly half of spike-specific TCRs reportedly target variant regions that are unmutated in the B.1.351 and B.1.1.7 variants. Donors were mostly white British, more females; clonal diversity possibly underestimated.

The CDR3 runs to 15 residues. Looked up from germline, CDR1 is SGHDT and CDR2 is YYEEEE. V gave up 4 bases and J gave up 1 base, with 14 bases separating them. The assay was immunoSEQ multiplex PCR, and TCRdb's table has in-frame clones only and misses some. The table has around 140,000 clones, around 87% seen once; the top ten hold roughly 1.5%. Sample: peripheral blood, taken on day 0 of AZD1222 vaccination. The chain recombines TRBV5-6 with TRBJ1-1; D gene unclear. The receptor comes from an adult in good health. The chain's CDR3 is CASSPNRRRNTEAFF. The CDR3 DNA follows: TGTGCCAGCAGCCCTAACCGAAGGAGGAACACTGAAGCTTTCTTT.